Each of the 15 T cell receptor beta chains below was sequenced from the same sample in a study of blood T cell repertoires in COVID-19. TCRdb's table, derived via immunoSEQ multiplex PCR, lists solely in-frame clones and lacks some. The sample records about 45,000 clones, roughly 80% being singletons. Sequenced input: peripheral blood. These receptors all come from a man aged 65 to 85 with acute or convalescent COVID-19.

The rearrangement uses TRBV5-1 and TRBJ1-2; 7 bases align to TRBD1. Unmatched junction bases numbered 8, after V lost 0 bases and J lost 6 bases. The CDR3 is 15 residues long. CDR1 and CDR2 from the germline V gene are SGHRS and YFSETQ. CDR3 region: CASSLAPGGNDGYTF. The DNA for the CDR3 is TGCGCCAGCAGCTTGGCCCCAGGGGGGAATGATGGCTACACCTTC.

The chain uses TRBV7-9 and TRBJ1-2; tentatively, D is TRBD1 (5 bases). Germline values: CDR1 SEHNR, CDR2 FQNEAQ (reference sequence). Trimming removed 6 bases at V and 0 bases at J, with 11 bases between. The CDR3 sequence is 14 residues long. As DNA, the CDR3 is TGTGCCAGCAGTCGGACATCCTCTAACTATGGCTACACCTTC. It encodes CASSRTSSNYGYTF.

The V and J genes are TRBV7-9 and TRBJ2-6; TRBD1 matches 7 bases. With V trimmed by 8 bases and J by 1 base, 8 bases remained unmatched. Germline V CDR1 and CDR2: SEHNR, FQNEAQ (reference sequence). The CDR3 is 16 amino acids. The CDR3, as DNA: TGTGCCAGCTCCCCACAGGGGTCGTCTGGGGCCAACGTCCTGACTTTC. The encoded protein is CASSPQGSSGANVLTF. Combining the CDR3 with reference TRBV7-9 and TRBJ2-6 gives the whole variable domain DTGVSQNPRHKITKRGQNVTFRCDPISEHNRLYWYRQTLGQGPEFLTYFQNEAQLEKSRLLSDRFSAERPKGSFSTLEIQRTEQGDSAMYLCASSPQGSSGANVLTFGAGSRLTVL.

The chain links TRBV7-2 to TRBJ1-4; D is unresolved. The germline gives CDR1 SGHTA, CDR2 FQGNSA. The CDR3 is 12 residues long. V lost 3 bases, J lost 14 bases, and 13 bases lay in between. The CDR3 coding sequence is TGTGCCAGCAGCTTCAAGGGAGGGCGGCTGTTTTTT. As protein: CASSFKGGRLFF.

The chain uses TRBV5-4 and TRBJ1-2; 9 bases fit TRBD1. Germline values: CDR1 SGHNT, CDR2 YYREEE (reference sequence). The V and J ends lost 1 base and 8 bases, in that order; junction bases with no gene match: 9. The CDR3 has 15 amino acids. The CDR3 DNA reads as TGTGCCAGCAGCTTGATCGGGACAGGGATCGGCGGCTACACCTTC. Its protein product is CASSLIGTGIGGYTF.

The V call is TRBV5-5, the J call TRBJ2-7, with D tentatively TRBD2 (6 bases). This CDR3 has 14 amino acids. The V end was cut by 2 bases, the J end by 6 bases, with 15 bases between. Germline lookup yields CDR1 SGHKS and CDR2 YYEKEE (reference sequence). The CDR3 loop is CASSFFGGGSEQYF. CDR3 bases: TGTGCCAGCAGCTTTTTTGGCGGAGGGTCCGAGCAGTACTTC.

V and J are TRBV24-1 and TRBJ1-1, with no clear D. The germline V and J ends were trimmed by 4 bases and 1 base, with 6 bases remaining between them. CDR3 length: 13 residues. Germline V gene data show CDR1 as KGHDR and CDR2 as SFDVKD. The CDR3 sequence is CATSDPRNTEAFF. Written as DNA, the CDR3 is TGTGCCACCAGTGACCCGCGGAACACTGAAGCTTTCTTT.

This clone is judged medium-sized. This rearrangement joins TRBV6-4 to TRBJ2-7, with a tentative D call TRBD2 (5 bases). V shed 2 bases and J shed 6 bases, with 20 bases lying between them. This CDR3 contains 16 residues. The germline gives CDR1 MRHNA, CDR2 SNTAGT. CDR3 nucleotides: TGTGCCAGCAGTGACGTAGCTGGGAGACGACCGGGCGAGCAGTACTTC. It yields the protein CASSDVAGRRPGEQYF.

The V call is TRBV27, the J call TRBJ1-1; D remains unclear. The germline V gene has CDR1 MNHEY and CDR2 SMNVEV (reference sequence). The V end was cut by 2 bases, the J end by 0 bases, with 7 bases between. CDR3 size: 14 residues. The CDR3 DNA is TGTGCCAGCAGTTTACGAGGGTTGAACACTGAAGCTTTCTTT. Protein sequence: CASSLRGLNTEAFF.

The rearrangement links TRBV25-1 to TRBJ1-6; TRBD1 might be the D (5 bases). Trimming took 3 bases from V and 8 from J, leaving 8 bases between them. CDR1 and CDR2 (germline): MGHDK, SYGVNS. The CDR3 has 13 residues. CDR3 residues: CASSDRADSPLHF. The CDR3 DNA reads TGTGCCAGCAGTGACAGGGCTGATTCACCCCTCCACTTT. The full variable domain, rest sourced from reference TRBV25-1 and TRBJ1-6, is EADIYQTPRYLVIGTGKKITLECSQTMGHDKMYWYQQDPGMELHLIHYSYGVNSTEKGDLSSESTVSRIRTEHFPLTLESARPSHTSQYLCASSDRADSPLHFGNGTRLTVT.

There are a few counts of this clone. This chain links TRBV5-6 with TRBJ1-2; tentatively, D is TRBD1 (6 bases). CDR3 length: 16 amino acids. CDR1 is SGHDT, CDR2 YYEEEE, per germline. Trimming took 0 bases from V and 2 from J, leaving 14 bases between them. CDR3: CASSLAGGAKNYGYTF. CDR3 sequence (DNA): TGTGCCAGCAGCTTGGCGGGGGGCGCGAAGAACTATGGCTACACCTTC.

CDR3 nucleotide sequence: TGTGCCTGGAGTGTAGGGGGCGGGAACACTGAAGCTTTCTTT. It translates to CAWSVGGGNTEAFF. The chain is built from TRBV30 and TRBJ1-1; 7 positions match TRBD1. Trimming took 0 bases from V and 1 from J; bases not matched to a gene: 2. CDR1 GTSNPN and CDR2 SVGIG come from the germline V gene (reference sequence). The CDR3 contains 14 residues.

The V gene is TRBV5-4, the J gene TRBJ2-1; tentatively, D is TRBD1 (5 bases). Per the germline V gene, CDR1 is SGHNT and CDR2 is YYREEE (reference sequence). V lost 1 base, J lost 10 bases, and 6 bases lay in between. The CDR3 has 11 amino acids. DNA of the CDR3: TGTGCCAGCAGCTTGCAGGGAGAGCAGTTCTTC. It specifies CASSLQGEQFF. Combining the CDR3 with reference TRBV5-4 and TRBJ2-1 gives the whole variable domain ETGVTQSPTHLIKTRGQQVTLRCSSQSGHNTVSWYQQALGQGPQFIFQYYREEENGRGNFPPRFSGLQFPNYSSELNVNALELDDSALYLCASSLQGEQFFGPGTRLTVL.

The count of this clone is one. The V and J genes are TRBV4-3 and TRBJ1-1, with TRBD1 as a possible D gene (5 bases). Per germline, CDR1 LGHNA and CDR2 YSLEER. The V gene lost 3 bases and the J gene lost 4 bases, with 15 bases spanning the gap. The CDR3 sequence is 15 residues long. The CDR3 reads CASSQPDRELTEAFF. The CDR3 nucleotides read TGCGCCAGCAGCCAGCCCGACAGAGAACTCACTGAAGCTTTCTTT.

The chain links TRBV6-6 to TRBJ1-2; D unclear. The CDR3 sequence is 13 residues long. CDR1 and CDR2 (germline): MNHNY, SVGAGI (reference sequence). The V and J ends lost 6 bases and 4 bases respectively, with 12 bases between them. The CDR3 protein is CASRVTDGYGYTF. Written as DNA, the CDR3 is TGTGCCAGCAGGGTGACTGACGGCTATGGCTACACCTTC.